The text below deals with one T cell receptor beta chain. The antigen is unknown. The entry originates in a study of CXCR3-negative and CXCR3-positive naive CD8 T cells. Overall study findings and caveats: More hydrophobic TRB CDR3s were found in CXCR3-positive naive cells than in CXCR3-negative naive cells. CXCR3-negative and CXCR3-positive naive cells shared comparable TRBV-TRBJ usage, but memory cells did not.

CDR1 and CDR2 (germline): MNHEY, SVGEGT. There are 15 residues in the CDR3. Carrying UMI labels, the TRB cDNA libraries were prepared through 5' RACE. TCRdb processed the 5' RACE reads again and assigns one entry to each CDR3 protein, with no DNA. In all, the sample yields roughly 110,000 distinct CDR3 sequences. The sample taken for sequencing was naive CXCR3+ CD8+ T cells from blood. Specified subset: CD45RO-CCR7+CD27+CD95- naive CD8+ T cells expressing CXCR3 (TNR3+). V usage is TRBV6-2 or TRBV6-3 and J usage is TRBJ2-7; TCRdb gives TRBD1 as the D gene, but with no DNA this cannot be confirmed. The TCR sequence derives from a human donor in good health. Some clones in this sample may be carry-over from other donors' samples. CDR3 loop: CASSYGRDRSYEQYF.